This entry describes one T cell receptor (beta chain). The antigen is undetermined. The PCR employed 60 Vbeta primers together with 13 Jbeta primers. As originally analysed: An analysis performed later counted 81 million or so unique TCR beta chains (roughly 11 million of them shared). Sequenced by immunoSEQ multiplex PCR; TCRdb stores in-frame clones only, minus some. Clone size and V and J calls were adopted from that table, with D and trimming inferred from the DNA. The sample has about 140,000 clones, around 76% seen once. These data belong to a study of cytomegalovirus exposure and HLA in healthy donors. General study findings and limits: Later analysis identified several of the most significant clusters that appeared linked to common viral pathogens. Within an earlier analysis, most TCR beta V segments proved productive either about 87% or about 30% of the time. TRBV6-2, TRBV6-3 and other indistinguishable V segments were excluded.

Germline CDR1 reads LGHNT; CDR2 reads FRNRAP. V was pared by 4 bases and J by 10 bases, with 11 bases between. The CDR3 covers 11 residues. The chain joins TRBV12-5 to TRBJ2-7, with no clear D. The TCR originated in a male donor in good health and CMV-seronegative. Sequencing was done on a sample of PBMCs. The CDR3 reads CASGSDTAQYF. The CDR3, as DNA: TGTGCTAGTGGTTCCGACACCGCACAGTACTTC.